This section outlines one T cell receptor (beta chain) sequence together with its context. Amplification used 60 Vbeta primers and 13 Jbeta primers. Sequencing used immunoSEQ multiplex PCR; TCRdb keeps in-frame clones, though not all of them. The sample yields 95,000 to 150,000 clones, approximately 67% seen once. This entry belongs to a study of cytomegalovirus exposure and HLA in healthy donors. Overall study: Earlier, 150 million to 200 million T cells were analyzed, and 90 million to 140 million unique TCR beta sequences were found among them. As released early, the data held roughly 85 million unique TCRs from HLA-typed donors.

The germline CDR1 and CDR2 sequences are LNHDA and SQIVND (reference sequence). The V end lost 5 bases, the J end lost 1 base, and 9 bases lay between the germline ends. CDR3 length: 14 amino acids. The material sequenced was PBMCs. The chain is built from TRBV19 and TRBJ1-5; a weak D match, TRBD1 (6 bases). This clonotype was sampled from a man aged 18 to 35 in good health and CMV-seronegative. The CDR3 DNA follows: TGTGCCAGTAGTGCCACAGGGAGCAATCAGCCCCAGCATTTT. Translation: CASSATGSNQPQHF.